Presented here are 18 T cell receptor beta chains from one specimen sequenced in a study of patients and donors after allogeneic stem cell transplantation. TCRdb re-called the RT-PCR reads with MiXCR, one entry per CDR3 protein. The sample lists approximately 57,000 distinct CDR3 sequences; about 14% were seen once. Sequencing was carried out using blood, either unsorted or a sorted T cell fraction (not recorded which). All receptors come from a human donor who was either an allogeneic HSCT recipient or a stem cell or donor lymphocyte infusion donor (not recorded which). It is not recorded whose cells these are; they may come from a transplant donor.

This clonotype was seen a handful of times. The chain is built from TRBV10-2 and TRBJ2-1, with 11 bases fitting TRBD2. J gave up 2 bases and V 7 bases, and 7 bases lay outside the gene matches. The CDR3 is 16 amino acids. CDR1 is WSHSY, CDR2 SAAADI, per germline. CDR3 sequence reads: CASTTIAGGPYNEQFF. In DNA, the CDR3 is TGCGCCAGCACCACCATAGCGGGAGGGCCCTACAATGAGCAGTTCTTC.

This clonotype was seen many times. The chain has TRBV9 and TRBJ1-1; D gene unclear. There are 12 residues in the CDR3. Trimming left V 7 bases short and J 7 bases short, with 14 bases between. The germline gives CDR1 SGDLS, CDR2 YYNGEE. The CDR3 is CASGNSHNEAFF. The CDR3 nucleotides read TGTGCCAGCGGGAATTCCCATAATGAAGCTTTCTTT.

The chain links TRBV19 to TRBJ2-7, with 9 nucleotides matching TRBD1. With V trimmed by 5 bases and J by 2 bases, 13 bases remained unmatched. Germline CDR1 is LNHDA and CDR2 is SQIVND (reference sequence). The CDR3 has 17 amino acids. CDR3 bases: TGTGCCAGTAGTCCATACCGGACAGGGGAGTTTGCCTACGAGCAGTACTTC. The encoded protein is CASSPYRTGEFAYEQYF.

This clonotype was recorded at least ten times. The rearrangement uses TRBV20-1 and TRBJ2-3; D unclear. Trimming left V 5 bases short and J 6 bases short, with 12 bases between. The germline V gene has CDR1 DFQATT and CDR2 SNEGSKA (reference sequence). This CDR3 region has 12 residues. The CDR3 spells CSAQFTWDTQYF. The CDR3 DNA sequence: TGCAGTGCTCAATTTACATGGGATACGCAGTATTTT.

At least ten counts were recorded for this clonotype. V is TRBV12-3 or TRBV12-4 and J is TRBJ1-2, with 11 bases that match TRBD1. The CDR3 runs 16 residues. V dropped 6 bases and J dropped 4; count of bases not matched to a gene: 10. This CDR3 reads CASSGGQGVVSYGYTF. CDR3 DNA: TGTGCCAGCAGCGGGGGACAGGGGGTTGTTAGCTATGGCTACACCTTC.

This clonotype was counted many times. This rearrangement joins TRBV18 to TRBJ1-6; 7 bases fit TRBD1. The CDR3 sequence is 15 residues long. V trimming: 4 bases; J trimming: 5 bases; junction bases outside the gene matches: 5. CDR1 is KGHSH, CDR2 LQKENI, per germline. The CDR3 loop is CASSRGGPDNSPLHF. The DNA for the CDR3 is TGTGCCAGCTCACGAGGGGGCCCGGATAATTCACCCCTCCACTTT.

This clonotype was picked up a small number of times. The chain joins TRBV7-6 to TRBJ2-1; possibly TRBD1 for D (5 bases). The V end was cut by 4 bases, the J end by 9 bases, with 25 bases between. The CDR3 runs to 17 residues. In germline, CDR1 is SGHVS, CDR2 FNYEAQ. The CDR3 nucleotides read TGTGCCAGCAGCTCCCTCTGGGGCGGTCTAGGGGATTTTGAGCAGTTCTTC. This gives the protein CASSSLWGGLGDFEQFF.

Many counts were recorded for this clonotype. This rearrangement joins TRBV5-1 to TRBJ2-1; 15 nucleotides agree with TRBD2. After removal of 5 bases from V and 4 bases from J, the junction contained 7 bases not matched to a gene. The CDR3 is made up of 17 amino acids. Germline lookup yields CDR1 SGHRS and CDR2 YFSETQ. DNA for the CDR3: TGCGCCAGCAGGGAGGGACTAGCGGGAGGTTTTTACAATGAGCAGTTCTTC. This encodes CASREGLAGGFYNEQFF. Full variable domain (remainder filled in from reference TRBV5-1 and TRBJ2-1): KAGVTQTPRYLIKTRGQQVTLSCSPISGHRSVSWYQQTPGQGLQFLFEYFSETQRNKGNFPGRFSGRQFSNSRSEMNVSTLELGDSALYLCASREGLAGGFYNEQFFGPGTRLTVL.

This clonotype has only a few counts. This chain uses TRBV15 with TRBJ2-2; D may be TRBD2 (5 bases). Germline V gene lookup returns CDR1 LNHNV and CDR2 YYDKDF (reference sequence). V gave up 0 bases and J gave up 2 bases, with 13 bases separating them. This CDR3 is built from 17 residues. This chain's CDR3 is CATSRDVGDFNTGELFF. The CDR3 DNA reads TGTGCCACCAGCAGAGATGTGGGAGATTTCAACACCGGGGAGCTGTTTTTT. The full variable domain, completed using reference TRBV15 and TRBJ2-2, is DAMVIQNPRYQVTQFGKPVTLSCSQTLNHNVMYWYQQKSSQAPKLLFHYYDKDFNNEADTPDNFQSRRPNTSFCFLDIRSPGLGDTAMYLCATSRDVGDFNTGELFFGEGSRLTVL.

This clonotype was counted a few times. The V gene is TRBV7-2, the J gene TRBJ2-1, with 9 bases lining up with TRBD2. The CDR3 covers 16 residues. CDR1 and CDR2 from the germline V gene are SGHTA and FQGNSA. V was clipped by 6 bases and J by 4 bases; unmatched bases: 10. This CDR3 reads CASRITSGSIYNEQFF. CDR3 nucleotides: TGTGCCAGCAGGATCACTAGCGGGTCCATATACAATGAGCAGTTCTTC. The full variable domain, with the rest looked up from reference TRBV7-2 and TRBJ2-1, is GAGVSQSPSNKVTEKGKDVELRCDPISGHTALYWYRQSLGQGLEFLIYFQGNSAPDKSGLPSDRFSAERTGGSVSTLTIQRTQQEDSAVYLCASRITSGSIYNEQFFGPGTRLTVL.

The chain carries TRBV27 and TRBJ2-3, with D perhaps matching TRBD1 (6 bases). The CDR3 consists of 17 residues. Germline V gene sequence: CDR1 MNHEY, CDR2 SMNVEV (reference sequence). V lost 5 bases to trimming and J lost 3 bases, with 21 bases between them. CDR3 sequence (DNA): TGTGCCAGCAGTCCTAACAGGGCCAAAGGTGGTACAGATACGCAGTATTTT. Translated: CASSPNRAKGGTDTQYF.

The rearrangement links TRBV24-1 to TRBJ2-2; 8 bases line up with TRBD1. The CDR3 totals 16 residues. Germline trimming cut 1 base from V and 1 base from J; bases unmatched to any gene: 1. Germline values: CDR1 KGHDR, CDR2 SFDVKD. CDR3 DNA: TGTGCCACCAGTGATTTTGGGACAGGGAACACCGGGGAGCTGTTTTTT. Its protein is CATSDFGTGNTGELFF.

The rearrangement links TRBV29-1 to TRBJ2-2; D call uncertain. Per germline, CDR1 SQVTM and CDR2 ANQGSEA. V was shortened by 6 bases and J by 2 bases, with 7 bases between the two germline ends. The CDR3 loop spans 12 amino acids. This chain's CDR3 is CSVHPNTGELFF. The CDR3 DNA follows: TGCAGCGTCCACCCCAACACCGGGGAGCTGTTTTTT.

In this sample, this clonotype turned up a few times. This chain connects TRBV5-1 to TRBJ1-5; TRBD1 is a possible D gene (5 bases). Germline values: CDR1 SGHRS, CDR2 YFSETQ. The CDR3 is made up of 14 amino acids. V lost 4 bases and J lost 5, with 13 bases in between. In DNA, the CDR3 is TGCGCCAGCAGCCCAGTGGGGGAGGATCAGCCCCAGCATTTT. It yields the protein CASSPVGEDQPQHF.

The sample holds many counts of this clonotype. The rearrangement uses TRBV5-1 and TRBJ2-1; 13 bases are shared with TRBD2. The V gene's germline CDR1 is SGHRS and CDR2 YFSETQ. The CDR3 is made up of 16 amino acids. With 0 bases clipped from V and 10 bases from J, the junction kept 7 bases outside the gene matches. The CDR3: CASSLVLAGGPEEQFF. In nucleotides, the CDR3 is TGCGCCAGCAGCTTGGTACTAGCGGGAGGGCCGGAGGAGCAGTTCTTC.

Here the CDR3 DNA reads TGTGCCAGCACCCCGACCCCATATGGTGATTCACCCCTCCACTTT. This sequence encodes CASTPTPYGDSPLHF. The chain joins TRBV25-1 to TRBJ1-6; D unclear. Trimming removed 7 bases from V and 8 bases from J, with 18 bases in between. CDR3 length: 15 residues. Looked up from germline, CDR1 is MGHDK and CDR2 is SYGVNS.

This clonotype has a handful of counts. CDR3 nucleotide sequence: TGTGCCAGCAGTTTAGGGACTCCGTGGGCCAACGTCCTGACTTTC. It codes for CASSLGTPWANVLTF. V is TRBV27 and J is TRBJ2-6; D is perhaps TRBD2 (6 bases). The V gene's germline CDR1 is MNHEY and CDR2 SMNVEV (reference sequence). V was clipped by 2 bases and J by 5 bases, with 10 bases between them. The CDR3 spans 15 residues.

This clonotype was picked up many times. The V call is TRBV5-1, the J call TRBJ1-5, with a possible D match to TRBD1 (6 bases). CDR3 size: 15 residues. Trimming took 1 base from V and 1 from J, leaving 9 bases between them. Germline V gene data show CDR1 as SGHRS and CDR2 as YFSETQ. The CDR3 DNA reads TGCGCCAGCAGCTTGCGGGGGGCCAGCAATCAGCCCCAGCATTTT. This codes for CASSLRGASNQPQHF.